Shown below are 32 T cell receptor beta chains from a single sample sequenced in a study of blood T cell repertoires in COVID-19. Assay used: immunoSEQ multiplex PCR; TCRdb lists only in-frame clones, some missing. The table includes about 80,000 clones, more than 70% detected once. Sequenced material: peripheral blood. Receptors originate from an elderly man with active or convalescent COVID-19.

This chain uses TRBV5-1 with TRBJ1-2, with D hard to call. V was cut by 4 bases and J by 6 bases, with 16 bases left in between. The CDR3 is 14 residues long. Looked up from germline, CDR1 is SGHRS and CDR2 is YFSETQ. CDR3 nucleotides: TGCGCCAGCAGCCTCTCGCCCGCCCGCGATGGCTACACCTTC. Its translation: CASSLSPARDGYTF.

This chain uses TRBV6-4 with TRBJ2-7; 7 bases agree with TRBD2. Trimming took 7 bases from V and 3 from J; bases not matched to a gene: 12. This CDR3 is built from 15 residues. Germline-derived CDR1 and CDR2 are MRHNA and SNTAGT. The CDR3: CASTESRTRGYEQYF. CDR3 nucleotide sequence: TGTGCCAGCACCGAGAGCCGGACTAGAGGCTACGAGCAGTACTTC.

The chain couples TRBV3-1 (or the pseudogene TRBV3-2) to TRBJ2-7, with D possibly matching TRBD2 (5 bases). The CDR3 is made up of 12 amino acids. CDR1 is LGHDT and CDR2 is YNNKEL in the germline V gene (reference sequence). V was shortened by 4 bases and J by 2 bases, with 6 bases between the two germline ends. DNA for the CDR3: TGTGCCAGCAGCCCGCGGGCCTACGAGCAGTACTTC. This gives the protein CASSPRAYEQYF.

The V and J genes are TRBV11-2 and TRBJ1-2, with 8 bases lining up with TRBD1. Per the germline V gene, CDR1 is SGHAT and CDR2 is FQNNGV. After removal of 5 bases from V and 3 bases from J, the junction contained 11 bases not matched to a gene. The CDR3 sequence is 16 residues long. CDR3 in DNA: TGTGCCAGCAGCCCCGGACAGGGAGGCGTGCACTATGGCTACACCTTC. It codes for CASSPGQGGVHYGYTF. Supplemented by reference TRBV11-2 and TRBJ1-2, the full variable domain reads EAGVAQSPRYKIIEKRQSVAFWCNPISGHATLYWYQQILGQGPKLLIQFQNNGVVDDSQLPKDRFSAERLKGVDSTLKIQPAKLEDSAVYLCASSPGQGGVHYGYTFGSGTRLTVV.

The V call is TRBV25-1, the J call TRBJ1-6; 8 nucleotides align to TRBD1. Per the germline V gene, CDR1 is MGHDK and CDR2 is SYGVNS. Germline trimming cut 1 base from V and 9 bases from J; bases unmatched to any gene: 5. The CDR3 sequence is 15 residues long. The CDR3 region is CASSELAGGRSPLHF. CDR3 coding DNA: TGTGCCAGCAGTGAATTGGCAGGGGGCCGTTCACCCCTCCACTTT.

This sequence joins TRBV7-8 and TRBJ1-6, with D perhaps matching TRBD1 (5 bases). Per germline, CDR1 SGHVS and CDR2 FQNEAQ. The CDR3 consists of 17 residues. Trimming cost V 1 base and J 5 bases, with 15 bases left between them. The CDR3 loop reads CASSLGIWTRNNSPLHF. In nucleotides, the CDR3 is TGTGCCAGCAGCTTAGGGATCTGGACACGGAATAATTCACCCCTCCACTTT.

In this sample, this clone turned up a few times. The V gene is TRBV3-1 (or the pseudogene TRBV3-2), the J gene TRBJ1-1; tentative D call: TRBD1 (5 bases). V dropped 1 base and J dropped 5 bases, with 11 bases sitting between them. Germline CDR1 LGHDT, CDR2 YNNKEL (reference sequence). The CDR3 is 14 residues long. The CDR3 DNA sequence: TGTGCCAGCAGCCAAGTTGTGGGGCTAACTGAAGCTTTCTTT. Protein sequence: CASSQVVGLTEAFF.

V and J are TRBV29-1 and TRBJ2-1; TRBD2 matches 11 bases. Germline CDR1 and CDR2: SQVTM and ANQGSEA. With V trimmed by 7 bases and J by 4 bases, 9 bases remained unmatched. The CDR3 runs 15 residues. The CDR3 sequence is CSGLAGGSAYNEQFF. The CDR3 DNA reads TGCAGCGGTTTAGCGGGGGGGTCTGCTTACAATGAGCAGTTCTTC.

This chain joins TRBV6-6 and TRBJ2-1; 13 positions agree with TRBD2. CDR3 length equals 16 residues. V was pared by 4 bases and J by 5 bases, with 5 bases of the junction left unmatched. Per germline, CDR1 MNHNY and CDR2 SVGAGI (reference sequence). The CDR3 spells CASSWITSGGDNEQFF. The CDR3 DNA sequence: TGTGCCAGCAGTTGGATCACTAGCGGGGGGGACAATGAGCAGTTCTTC.

This chain connects TRBV12-2 to TRBJ2-1; TRBD2, as called in the table, went unchecked against the DNA. TRBV12-2 is given as a pseudogene. The CDR3 sequence is 17 residues long. CDR3 protein: CASRLAGQREPYNEQFF. CDR3 DNA sequence: TGTGCAAGTCGCTTAGCGGGACAGCGGGAGCCCTACAATGAGCAGTTCTTC.

This clone was counted once. V usage is TRBV5-4 and J usage is TRBJ2-3, with 12 nucleotides matching TRBD2. Germline lookup yields CDR1 SGHNT and CDR2 YYREEE (reference sequence). There are 16 residues in the CDR3. J was trimmed by 4 bases and V by 4 bases; bases with no gene match: 7. The DNA for the CDR3 is TGTGCCAGCAGCATAACTAGCGGGAGGTCCGCAGATACGCAGTATTTT. Protein sequence: CASSITSGRSADTQYF.

This clone is a singleton in its sample. The rearrangement links TRBV6-2 or TRBV6-3 to TRBJ1-2; 9 nucleotides align to TRBD1. With 1 base clipped from V and 8 bases from J, the junction kept 11 bases outside the gene matches. This CDR3 is built from 16 residues. Germline CDR1 is MNHEY and CDR2 is SVGEGT. The CDR3 DNA reads as TGTGCCAGCAGTTACTTGAGGGGACAGGGCCTCCGGGGCTACACCTTC. Its protein is CASSYLRGQGLRGYTF.

CDR3 in DNA: TGTGCCAGCAGCCAACAGGCGTACACTGAAGCTTTCTTT. Translation: CASSQQAYTEAFF. The rearrangement joins TRBV7-9 to TRBJ1-1; D might be TRBD1 (5 bases). The germline V gene encodes CDR1 SEHNR and CDR2 FQNEAQ (reference sequence). This CDR3 comprises 13 residues. V was pared by 5 bases and J by 3 bases, with 10 bases between.

The chain uses TRBV6-2 or TRBV6-3 and TRBJ2-1, with a tentative D call TRBD1 (5 bases). The CDR3 totals 13 residues. Trimming cost V 0 bases and J 9 bases, with 9 bases left between them. Per germline, CDR1 MNHEY and CDR2 SVGEGT. CDR3 nucleotides: TGTGCCAGCAGTTACTCTTCAGGGCTTGAGCAGTTCTTC. This gives the protein CASSYSSGLEQFF.

The chain combines TRBV19 with TRBJ1-4; 7 bases match TRBD1. The CDR3 extends over 15 amino acids. The J segment lost 4 bases and the V segment lost 7 bases, leaving 9 bases of the junction unmatched. Germline V CDR1 and CDR2: LNHDA, SQIVND (reference sequence). This CDR3 reads CASNRGTDNNEKLFF. The CDR3 nucleotides read TGTGCCAGTAACCGAGGGACAGACAATAATGAAAAACTGTTTTTT.

This chain links TRBV11-3 with TRBJ2-5, with TRBD2 as a possible D gene (6 bases). Germline V gives CDR1 SGHNT, CDR2 YENEEA. Deletions cut 1 base from V and 0 bases from J, with 12 bases between. The CDR3 sequence is 16 residues long. The CDR3 DNA sequence: TGTGCCAGCAGCTTAGGAGGGATAGCGGACCAAGAGACCCAGTACTTC. Its translation: CASSLGGIADQETQYF.

The J gene is TRBJ2-3, the V gene TRBV6-4; 11 bases are shared with TRBD1. After removal of 0 bases from V and 4 bases from J, the junction contained 6 bases not matched to a gene. The CDR3 sequence is 17 residues long. The germline V gene encodes CDR1 MRHNA and CDR2 SNTAGT. In DNA, the CDR3 is TGTGCCAGCAGTGACTCGGTCAGGGACAGGGGGTCAGATACGCAGTATTTT. Translating gives CASSDSVRDRGSDTQYF.

J is TRBJ2-7 and V is TRBV23-1; unclear D gene. TRBV23-1 is placed among ORFs of uncertain function. There are 14 residues in the CDR3. V gave up 1 base and J gave up 2 bases, with 9 bases separating them. CDR3 protein: CASSQFPETYEQYF. The CDR3 DNA follows: TGCGCCAGCAGTCAATTCCCAGAAACCTACGAGCAGTACTTC.

The CDR3 bases are TGTGCCAGCAGTTTGTCAGGCGACGAGCAGTACTTC. Residues: CASSLSGDEQYF. The rearrangement joins TRBV28 to TRBJ2-7; unclear D gene. This CDR3 contains 12 residues. CDR1 is MDHEN and CDR2 is SYDVKM in the germline V gene. The germline V and J ends were trimmed by 3 bases and 5 bases, with 8 bases remaining between them.

V usage is TRBV2 and J usage is TRBJ1-4, with 8 bases fitting TRBD1. Germline CDR1 SNHLY, CDR2 FYNNEI. The CDR3 extends over 11 amino acids. The V segment lost 6 bases and the J segment 11 bases; nucleotides outside the gene matches: 2. CDR3 loop: CASRDRGKLFF. CDR3 bases: TGTGCCAGCAGAGACAGGGGTAAACTGTTTTTT.

This clone was detected only a few times. This chain uses TRBV7-8 with TRBJ2-7; 7 bases map to TRBD2. The CDR3 is made up of 15 amino acids. With 2 bases clipped from V and 3 bases from J, the junction kept 7 bases outside the gene matches. The V gene's germline CDR1 is SGHVS and CDR2 FQNEAQ. The CDR3 nucleotides read TGTGCCAGCAGCTTAAGACGGGGGGAATACTACGAGCAGTACTTC. Protein product: CASSLRRGEYYEQYF.

This chain joins TRBV19 and TRBJ1-4, with 8 positions matching TRBD1. V gave up 5 bases and J gave up 6 bases; unmatched junction bases: 8. The germline V gene has CDR1 LNHDA and CDR2 SQIVND (reference sequence). This CDR3 contains 15 residues. The CDR3 loop is CASSARQGQYEKLFF. The CDR3 DNA is TGTGCCAGTAGTGCGCGACAGGGGCAGTATGAAAAACTGTTTTTT.

V usage is TRBV14 and J usage is TRBJ2-5; D uncertain. The CDR3 is 12 residues long. CDR1 SGHDN and CDR2 FVKESK come from the germline V gene. V lost 1 base and J 2 bases, leaving 2 bases between the germline ends. The CDR3 DNA reads as TGTGCCAGCAGCCAAGCTCAAGAGACCCAGTACTTC. Encoded protein: CASSQAQETQYF.

This chain connects TRBV28 to TRBJ2-3; 8 bases agree with TRBD1. The CDR3 spans 15 residues. V gave up 8 bases and J gave up 6 bases; unmatched junction bases: 13. The V gene's germline CDR1 is MDHEN and CDR2 SYDVKM. CDR3 amino acids: CASLNYQGAGDTQYF. Here the CDR3 DNA reads TGTGCCAGCCTCAACTACCAGGGGGCAGGGGATACGCAGTATTTT.

The chain combines TRBV5-6 with TRBJ1-2, with D unclear. The CDR3 totals 12 residues. Germline CDR1 SGHDT, CDR2 YYEEEE. V was clipped by 5 bases and J by 6 bases, with 11 bases between them. CDR3 sequence: CASSPLEDGYTF. The CDR3 region has the DNA TGTGCCAGCAGTCCTTTAGAGGATGGCTACACCTTC.

This chain connects TRBV18 to TRBJ2-3, with D maybe TRBD2 (6 bases). This CDR3 region has 16 residues. Germline lookup yields CDR1 KGHSH and CDR2 LQKENI. V was clipped by 2 bases and J by 9 bases, with 21 bases between them. CDR3 coding DNA: TGTGCCAGCTCACCAGGGCTGTTGGTTAGCGGAACCACGCAGTATTTT. Its translation is CASSPGLLVSGTTQYF.

The genes are TRBV6-1 and TRBJ1-4; D ambiguous. V was clipped by 3 bases and J by 6 bases, with 14 bases between them. This CDR3 is built from 15 residues. The germline CDR1 and CDR2 sequences are MNHNS and SASEGT. CDR3 in DNA: TGTGCCAGCAGTGATATGTACAGATGGGATGAAAAACTGTTTTTT. It encodes CASSDMYRWDEKLFF.

The chain recombines TRBV5-1 with TRBJ1-2; D remains unclear. Trimming shortened V by 2 bases and J by 7 bases, and 12 bases separated the two germline ends. This CDR3 spans 13 amino acids. CDR1 and CDR2 from the germline V gene are SGHRS and YFSETQ. The CDR3 loop is CASSLGGFSGYTF. CDR3 bases: TGCGCCAGCAGCTTAGGAGGGTTCAGTGGCTACACCTTC.

The rearrangement joins TRBV7-3 to TRBJ2-5; 8 nucleotides align to TRBD2. V lost 1 base to trimming and J lost 2 bases; unmatched junction nucleotides: 3. This CDR3 has 15 residues. CDR1 SGHTA and CDR2 FQGTGA come from the germline V gene. CDR3 amino acids: CASSLIAGGQETQYF. The CDR3 DNA sequence: TGTGCCAGCAGCTTAATTGCGGGGGGACAAGAGACCCAGTACTTC. Full variable domain (outside the CDR3, taken from reference TRBV7-3 and TRBJ2-5): GAGVSQTPSNKVTEKGKYVELRCDPISGHTALYWYRQSLGQGPEFLIYFQGTGAADDSGLPNDRFFAVRPEGSVSTLKIQRTERGDSAVYLCASSLIAGGQETQYFGPGTRLLVL.

The chain links TRBV19 to TRBJ1-6, with 7 bases fitting TRBD1. V lost 5 bases to trimming and J lost 5 bases; unmatched junction nucleotides: 12. The CDR3 covers 17 residues. Per the germline V gene, CDR1 is LNHDA and CDR2 is SQIVND (reference sequence). DNA of the CDR3: TGTGCCAGTAGTGTTCAACCGGGACAGCCGAATAATTCACCCCTCCACTTT. The encoded protein is CASSVQPGQPNNSPLHF.

The V and J genes are TRBV6-5 and TRBJ1-3; 7 bases align to TRBD1. V shed 2 bases and J 5 bases; nucleotides not matched to a gene: 3. The CDR3 consists of 14 residues. Germline-derived CDR1 and CDR2 are MNHEY and SVGAGI. CDR3 sequence reads: CASSYGDSRNTIYF. The CDR3 nucleotides are TGTGCCAGCAGTTACGGGGACAGCCGAAACACCATATATTTT.

The rearrangement joins TRBV9 to TRBJ2-7, with 10 bases matching TRBD2. The ends lost 3 bases at V and 2 bases at J; junction bases unmatched: 11. This CDR3 spans 17 amino acids. Germline CDR1 SGDLS, CDR2 YYNGEE. The CDR3 loop reads CASSGASVAGGPYEQYF. The CDR3, as DNA: TGTGCCAGCAGCGGAGCTTCTGTAGCGGGGGGACCCTACGAGCAGTACTTC. Combining the CDR3 with reference TRBV9 and TRBJ2-7 gives the whole variable domain DSGVTQTPKHLITATGQRVTLRCSPRSGDLSVYWYQQSLDQGLQFLIQYYNGEERAKGNILERFSAQQFPDLHSELNLSSLELGDSALYFCASSGASVAGGPYEQYFGPGTRLTVT.